These 11 T cell receptor beta chains were sequenced from one sample in a study of blood T cell repertoires in COVID-19. The table came from immunoSEQ multiplex PCR; TCRdb's copy has only in-frame clones and leaves some out. The sample holds 170,000 or so clones, 75% to 90% seen once. The sequenced sample consisted of peripheral blood. The source of these receptors is a woman aged 60-70 years with acute or convalescent COVID-19.

The genes are TRBV5-1 and TRBJ1-4; D remains ambiguous. The V and J ends lost 0 bases and 3 bases respectively, with 6 bases between them. CDR1 and CDR2 from the germline V gene are SGHRS and YFSETQ. The CDR3 has 14 residues. CDR3 amino acids: CASSLERANEKLFF. DNA of the CDR3: TGCGCCAGCAGCTTGGAAAGAGCTAATGAAAAACTGTTTTTT.

This rearrangement joins TRBV6-5 to TRBJ1-6; D may be TRBD1 (6 bases). V was pared by 10 bases and J by 3 bases, with 10 bases between. The CDR3 runs 13 residues. From germline, CDR1 is MNHEY and CDR2 SVGAGI. The CDR3 nucleotides are TGTGCCACCCAGACAGGCTATAATTCACCCCTCCACTTT. Encoded protein: CATQTGYNSPLHF.

In this sample, this clone turned up once. The chain links TRBV12-5 to TRBJ2-1, with a tentative D call TRBD1 (5 bases). The germline V and J ends were trimmed by 1 base and 10 bases, with 8 bases remaining between them. The CDR3 totals 12 residues. Germline V gives CDR1 LGHNT, CDR2 FRNRAP. CDR3: CASGLATGEQFF. In DNA form, the CDR3 reads TGTGCTAGTGGTTTGGCCACAGGAGAGCAGTTCTTC.

The chain combines TRBV5-1 with TRBJ2-7; TRBD2 matches 7 bases. The CDR3 is 14 amino acids. Unmatched junction bases numbered 6, after V lost 4 bases and J lost 2 bases. CDR1 and CDR2 from the germline V gene are SGHRS and YFSETQ. DNA of the CDR3: TGCGCCAGCAGCGAAAGGACTAGAACCTACGAGCAGTACTTC. Protein: CASSERTRTYEQYF. Using reference TRBV5-1 and TRBJ2-7 for the parts outside the CDR3, the full variable domain is KAGVTQTPRYLIKTRGQQVTLSCSPISGHRSVSWYQQTPGQGLQFLFEYFSETQRNKGNFPGRFSGRQFSNSRSEMNVSTLELGDSALYLCASSERTRTYEQYFGPGTRLTVT.

The V and J genes are TRBV5-6 and TRBJ2-7; D is perhaps TRBD1 (6 bases). Germline assignment: CDR1 SGHDT and CDR2 YYEEEE. This CDR3 is built from 14 residues. The V end lost 1 base, the J end lost 5 bases, and 13 bases lay between the germline ends. The CDR3 here is CASSLLGAPNEQYF. The CDR3 region has the DNA TGTGCCAGCAGCTTGCTGGGGGCGCCTAACGAGCAGTACTTC.

V usage is TRBV28 and J usage is TRBJ1-1; 7 bases are a match to TRBD1. From germline, CDR1 is MDHEN and CDR2 SYDVKM. The trim removed 4 bases at V and 5 bases at J, leaving 4 bases unmatched. The CDR3 consists of 13 residues. In DNA, the CDR3 is TGTGCCAGCAGTTCCACAGGGGAAACTGAAGCTTTCTTT. It is translated as CASSSTGETEAFF.

This clone was seen a single time. The chain couples TRBV7-9 to TRBJ1-4, with a tentative D call TRBD1 (5 bases). This CDR3 has 9 residues. V lost 8 bases and J 13 bases, leaving 8 bases between the germline ends. Per germline, CDR1 SEHNR and CDR2 FQNEAQ (reference sequence). The CDR3 DNA reads TGTGCCAGCCAGGGAGGACTGTTTTTT. Protein product: CASQGGLFF.

The chain is built from TRBV9 and TRBJ1-2; TRBD1 matches 9 bases. V was clipped by 3 bases and J by 7 bases; unmatched bases: 10. The CDR3 length is 15 residues. Germline V gene data show CDR1 as SGDLS and CDR2 as YYNGEE. CDR3: CASSGGAQGAVGYTF. The CDR3 DNA is TGTGCCAGCAGCGGTGGGGCACAGGGGGCGGTTGGCTACACCTTC.

CDR3 DNA sequence: TGTGCCAGCAGCTTAGTGTCCGGGACAGGGCTAAATCAGCCCCAGCATTTT. Translating gives CASSLVSGTGLNQPQHF. This rearrangement joins TRBV11-3 to TRBJ1-5, with TRBD1 identical over 9 bases. The germline gives CDR1 SGHNT, CDR2 YENEEA. The CDR3 consists of 17 residues. The trim removed 1 base at V and 4 bases at J, leaving 8 bases unmatched.

Details on this clone: The junction shows a germline mismatch at one end, possibly a read error. The rearrangement joins TRBV7-6 to TRBJ2-3, with 13 bases fitting TRBD2. The CDR3 is made up of 16 amino acids. CDR1 and CDR2 (germline): SGHVS, FNYEAQ. The CDR3 loop reads CASSPGLAGGTDTQYF. Here the CDR3 DNA reads TGTGCTAGCAGCCCAGGACTAGCGGGGGGCACAGATACGCAGTATTTT.

This chain uses TRBV5-6 with TRBJ1-2; TRBD1 is a possible D gene (5 bases). Trimming removed 0 bases at V and 6 bases at J, with 15 bases between. The CDR3 covers 15 residues. Germline V gene lookup returns CDR1 SGHDT and CDR2 YYEEEE. The CDR3 DNA follows: TGTGCCAGCAGCTTGGCCATAACGGGAGGGGATGGCTACACCTTC. Protein: CASSLAITGGDGYTF. The full variable domain, completed using reference TRBV5-6 and TRBJ1-2, is DAGVTQSPTHLIKTRGQQVTLRCSPKSGHDTVSWYQQALGQGPQFIFQYYEEEERQRGNFPDRFSGHQFPNYSSELNVNALLLGDSALYLCASSLAITGGDGYTFGSGTRLTVV.